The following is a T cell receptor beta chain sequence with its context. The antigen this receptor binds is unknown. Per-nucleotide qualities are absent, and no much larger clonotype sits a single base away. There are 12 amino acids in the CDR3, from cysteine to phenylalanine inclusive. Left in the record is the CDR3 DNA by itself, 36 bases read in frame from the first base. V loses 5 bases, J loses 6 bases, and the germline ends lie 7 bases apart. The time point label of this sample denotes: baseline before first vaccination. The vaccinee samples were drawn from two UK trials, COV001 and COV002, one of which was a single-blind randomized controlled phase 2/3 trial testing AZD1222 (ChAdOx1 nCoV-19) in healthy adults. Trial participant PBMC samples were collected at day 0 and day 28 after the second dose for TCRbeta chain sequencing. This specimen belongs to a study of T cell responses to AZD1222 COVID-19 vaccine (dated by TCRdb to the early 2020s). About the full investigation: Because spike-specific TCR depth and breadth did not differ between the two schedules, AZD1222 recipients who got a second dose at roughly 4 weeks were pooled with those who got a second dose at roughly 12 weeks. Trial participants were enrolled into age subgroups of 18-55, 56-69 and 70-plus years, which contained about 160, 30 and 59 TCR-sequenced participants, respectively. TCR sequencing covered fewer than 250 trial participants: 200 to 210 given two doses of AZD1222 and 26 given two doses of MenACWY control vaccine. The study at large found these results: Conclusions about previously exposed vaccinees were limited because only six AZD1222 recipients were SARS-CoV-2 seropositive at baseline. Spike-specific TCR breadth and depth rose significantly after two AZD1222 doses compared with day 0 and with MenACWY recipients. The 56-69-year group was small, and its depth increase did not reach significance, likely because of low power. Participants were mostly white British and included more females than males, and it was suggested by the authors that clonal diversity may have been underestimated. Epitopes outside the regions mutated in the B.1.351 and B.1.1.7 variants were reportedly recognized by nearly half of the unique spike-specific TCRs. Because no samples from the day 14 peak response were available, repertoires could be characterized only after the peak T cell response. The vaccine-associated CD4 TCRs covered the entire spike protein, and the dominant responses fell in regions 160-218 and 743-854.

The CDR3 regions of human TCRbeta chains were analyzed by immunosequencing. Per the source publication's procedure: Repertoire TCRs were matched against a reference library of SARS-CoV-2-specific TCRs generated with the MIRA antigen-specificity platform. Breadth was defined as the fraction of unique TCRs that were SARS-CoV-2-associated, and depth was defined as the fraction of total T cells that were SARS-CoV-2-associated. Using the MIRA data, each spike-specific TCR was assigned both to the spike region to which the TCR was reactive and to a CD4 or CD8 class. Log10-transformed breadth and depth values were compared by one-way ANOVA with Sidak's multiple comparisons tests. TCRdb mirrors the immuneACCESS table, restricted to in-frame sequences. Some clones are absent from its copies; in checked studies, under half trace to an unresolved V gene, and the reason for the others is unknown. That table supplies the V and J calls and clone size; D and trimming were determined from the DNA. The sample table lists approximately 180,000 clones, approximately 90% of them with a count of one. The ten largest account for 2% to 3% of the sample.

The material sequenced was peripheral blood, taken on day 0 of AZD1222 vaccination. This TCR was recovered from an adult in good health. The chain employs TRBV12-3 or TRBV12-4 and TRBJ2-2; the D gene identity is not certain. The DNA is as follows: TGTGCCAGCAGTCTTCTCCCCGGGGAGCTGTTTTTT. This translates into CASSLLPGELFF.